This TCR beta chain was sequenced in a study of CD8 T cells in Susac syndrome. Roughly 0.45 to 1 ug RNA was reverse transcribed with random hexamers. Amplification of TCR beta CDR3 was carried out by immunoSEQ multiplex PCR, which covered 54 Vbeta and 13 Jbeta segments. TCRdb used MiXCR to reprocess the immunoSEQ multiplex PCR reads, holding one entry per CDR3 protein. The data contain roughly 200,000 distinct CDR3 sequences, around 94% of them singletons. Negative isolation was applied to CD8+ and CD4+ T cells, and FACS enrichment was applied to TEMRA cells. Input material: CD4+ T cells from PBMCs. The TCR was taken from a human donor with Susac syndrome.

Written as DNA, the CDR3 is TGCAGCGTGGACCTAACAGGGGGGAGTACTGAAGCTTTCTTT. Protein product: CSVDLTGGSTEAFF. This rearrangement joins TRBV29-1 to TRBJ1-1; 8 bases agree with TRBD1. Germline V lookup: CDR1 SQVTM, CDR2 ANQGSEA. The CDR3 extends over 14 amino acids. V lost 6 bases, J lost 5 bases, and 11 bases stayed unmatched.